The rows below give T cell receptor beta chains drawn from one sample of a study of T cells in Graves' hyperthyroidism and ophthalmopathy. One entry per CDR3 protein results from TCRdb running MiXCR on the multiplex PCR reads. Of hundreds of thousands of distinct CDR3 sequences in the sample, roughly 45% were seen once. The source material was peripheral blood or thyroid tissue (not recorded which). The receptor source for this set is an adult man with Graves' disease, either hyperthyroidism or ophthalmopathy (not recorded which). The CDR3 runs from the conserved cysteine through the conserved F or W. A D gene is named only where the DNA matches it firmly. Size is omitted from some rows. Given values are once, few, many or a class for expanded clones.

d_call | j_call | v_call | clone_size | cdr3_aa | cdr3_nt
TRBD1 | TRBJ2-7 | TRBV29-1 | . | CSVGQGVEQYF | TGCAGCGTCGGACAGGGTGTCGAGCAGTACTTC
TRBD2 | TRBJ2-5 | TRBV11-2 | . | CASSYPGLAGGQETQYF | TGTGCCAGCAGCTATCCGGGACTAGCGGGAGGGCAGGAGACCCAGTACTTC
TRBD1 | TRBJ2-7 | TRBV20-1 | . | CSARRRDRGISEQYF | TGCAGTGCTAGACGGAGGGACAGGGGGATTTCCGAGCAGTACTTC
. | TRBJ1-6 | TRBV4-1 | few | CASSDVDRSNSPLHF | TGCGCCAGCAGTGACGTGGACCGTTCCAATTCACCCCTCCACTTT
. | TRBJ1-2 | TRBV11-3 | . | CASGLRGNGYTF | TGTGCCAGCGGTTTAAGGGGGAATGGCTACACCTTC
. | TRBJ2-2 | TRBV19 | few | CASSIPAGTGELFF | TGTGCCAGTAGTATCCCCGCAGGGACGGGGGAGCTGTTTTTT
TRBD1 | TRBJ1-2 | TRBV7-9 | few | CASSLDHGRGPIVYTF | TGTGCCAGCAGCTTAGATCATGGCAGGGGGCCCATCGTCTACACCTTC
. | TRBJ2-5 | TRBV7-6 | many | CASSLGLARETQYF | TGTGCCAGCAGCCTCGGACTCGCTCGAGAGACCCAGTACTTC
. | TRBJ1-1 | TRBV24-1 | many | CATSDSNTEAFF | TGTGCCACCAGTGATTCGAACACTGAAGCTTTCTTT
. | TRBJ2-5 | TRBV6-1 | . | CASSIDRFETQYF | TGTGCCAGCAGCATTGACAGGTTCGAGACCCAGTACTTC
. | TRBJ1-2 | TRBV10-3 | . | CAISEWGGGYTF | TGTGCCATCAGTGAGTGGGGGGGCGGCTACACCTTC
. | TRBJ1-2 | TRBV29-1 | many | CSVGGRADYGYTF | TGCAGCGTTGGGGGCAGGGCAGACTATGGCTACACCTTC
TRBD1 | TRBJ1-2 | TRBV5-1 | many | CASSRGTGGGYTF | TGCGCCAGCAGCCGTGGGACAGGGGGTGGCTACACCTTC
. | TRBJ1-2 | TRBV4-3 | few | CASSQDRDESYGYTF | TGCGCCAGCAGCCAAGACAGGGACGAAAGCTATGGCTACACCTTC
. | TRBJ1-1 | TRBV9 | many | CASSLSYMNTEAFF | TGTGCCAGCAGCCTATCCTACATGAACACTGAAGCTTTCTTT
TRBD2 | TRBJ2-5 | TRBV20-1 | few | CSARSRSGSKETQYF | TGCAGTGCTAGATCGCGTAGCGGGAGTAAAGAGACCCAGTACTTC
. | TRBJ1-1 | TRBV29-1 | many | CSVAGGPLSAFF | TGCAGCGTTGCGGGGGGCCCACTTTCAGCTTTCTTT
. | TRBJ2-7 | TRBV7-2 | . | CASSGLEGVPRPYEQYF | TGTGCCAGCAGTGGGTTGGAGGGAGTCCCTCGACCCTACGAGCAGTACTTC